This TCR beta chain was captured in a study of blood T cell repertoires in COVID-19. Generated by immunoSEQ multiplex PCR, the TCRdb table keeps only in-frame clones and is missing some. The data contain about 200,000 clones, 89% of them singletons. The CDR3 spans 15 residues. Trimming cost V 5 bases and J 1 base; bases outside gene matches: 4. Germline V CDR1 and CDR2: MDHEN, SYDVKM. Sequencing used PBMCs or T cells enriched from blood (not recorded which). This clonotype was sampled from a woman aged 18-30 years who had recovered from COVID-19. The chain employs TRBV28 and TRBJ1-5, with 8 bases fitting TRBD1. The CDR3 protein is CASSTQGASNQPQHF. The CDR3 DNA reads TGTGCCAGCAGTACCCAGGGGGCGAGCAATCAGCCCCAGCATTTT.